The clone carrying this T cell receptor (beta chain) was detected a few times. Its target is not known. The isolated RNA, all of it, was reverse transcribed, so expressed TCRB transcripts were what got sequenced. Repertoires were generated with immunoSEQ multiplex PCR, while TCRdb's copy carries only in-frame clones and drops some. The data contain about 230,000 clones, roughly 17% of them singletons. V was cut by 4 bases and J by 6 bases, with 19 bases left in between. The CDR3 extends over 15 amino acids. Germline lookup yields CDR1 SGHRS and CDR2 YFSETQ. The sample comes from a study of beta chain features in type 1 diabetes. Study-level results: Significant though moderate, a shortening of TCRB CDR3s appeared in all four CD4+ subsets of Type 1 diabetes patients.

V and J are TRBV5-1 and TRBJ2-5; unclear D gene. The clonotype originates from a man aged 30 to 45 with type 1 diabetes. Material for sequencing was naive CD4+ T cells from blood. The CDR3 spells CASSQYPETPKTQYF. The CDR3 DNA reads TGCGCCAGCAGCCAATACCCGGAAACCCCCAAGACCCAGTACTTC.